This T cell receptor (beta chain) stems from a study of blood T cell repertoires in COVID-19. Study context: T cells, B-cell-depleted T cells, or PBMCs supplied cDNA or gDNA.

Per the original methods: Nucleated cell counts were estimated from reference gene primer amplification. Measured with immunoSEQ multiplex PCR; TCRdb has only the in-frame clones, and not every one. That table supplies the V and J calls and clone size; D and trimming were determined from the DNA. The sample shows roughly 23,000 clones, around 90% of them seen only once. The material sequenced was peripheral blood. The TCR originated in a woman in her sixties or seventies with active COVID-19.

CDR3 nucleotide sequence: TGTGCCAGCAGCTACGCGACAGGGCTTGACGAGCAGTACTTC. Translated: CASSYATGLDEQYF. V usage is TRBV11-1 and J usage is TRBJ2-7; 7 bases line up with TRBD1. This CDR3 contains 14 residues. V lost 4 bases and J lost 5; bases outside the gene matches: 8. CDR1 is SGHAT, CDR2 FQDESV, per germline (reference sequence).